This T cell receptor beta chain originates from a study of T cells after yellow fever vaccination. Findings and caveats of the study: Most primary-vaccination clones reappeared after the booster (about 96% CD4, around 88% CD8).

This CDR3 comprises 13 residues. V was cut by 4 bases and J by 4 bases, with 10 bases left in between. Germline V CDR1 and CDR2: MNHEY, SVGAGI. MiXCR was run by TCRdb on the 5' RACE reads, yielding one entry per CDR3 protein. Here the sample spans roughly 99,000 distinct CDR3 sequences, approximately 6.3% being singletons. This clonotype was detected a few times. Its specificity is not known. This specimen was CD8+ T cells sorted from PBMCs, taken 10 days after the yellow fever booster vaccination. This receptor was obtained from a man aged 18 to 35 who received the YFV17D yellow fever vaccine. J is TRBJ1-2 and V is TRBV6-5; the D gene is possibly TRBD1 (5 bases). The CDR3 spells CASSLQEFYGYTF. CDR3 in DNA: TGTGCCAGCAGTTTACAGGAGTTCTATGGCTACACCTTC.